The T cell receptor (beta chain) under discussion was sequenced for a study of cytomegalovirus exposure and HLA in healthy donors. This clone showed up just once. PCR used 60 Vbeta primers and 13 Jbeta primers. Some clones are missing from TCRdb's copy, which holds only in-frame ones; the method was immunoSEQ multiplex PCR. This table holds 130,000 or so clones, roughly four fifths found once. The sequence came from a woman aged 18-30 years in good health and CMV-seronegative. Sequences were obtained from PBMCs.

The CDR3 protein is CASSKGRERGYTF. CDR3 DNA sequence: TGTGCCAGCAGTAAGGGCAGGGAAAGAGGCTACACCTTC. The chain is built from TRBV27 and TRBJ1-2; TRBD1 might be the D (5 bases). Germline CDR1 and CDR2: MNHEY and SMNVEV (reference sequence). This CDR3 has 13 amino acids. Trimming cost V 5 bases and J 8 bases, with 15 bases left between them.